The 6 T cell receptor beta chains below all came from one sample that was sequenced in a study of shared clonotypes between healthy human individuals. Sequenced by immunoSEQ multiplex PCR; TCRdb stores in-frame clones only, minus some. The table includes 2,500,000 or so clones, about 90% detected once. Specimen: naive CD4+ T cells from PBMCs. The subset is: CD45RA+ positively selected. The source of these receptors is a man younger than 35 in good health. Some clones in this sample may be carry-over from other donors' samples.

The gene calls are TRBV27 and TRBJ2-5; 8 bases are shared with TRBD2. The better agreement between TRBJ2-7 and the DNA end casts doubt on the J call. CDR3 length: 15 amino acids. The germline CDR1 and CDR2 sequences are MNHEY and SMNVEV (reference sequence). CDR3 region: CASRLSGTSSYEQYF. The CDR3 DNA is TGTGCCAGCAGACTTAGCGGGACTAGCTCCTACGAGCAGTACTTC.

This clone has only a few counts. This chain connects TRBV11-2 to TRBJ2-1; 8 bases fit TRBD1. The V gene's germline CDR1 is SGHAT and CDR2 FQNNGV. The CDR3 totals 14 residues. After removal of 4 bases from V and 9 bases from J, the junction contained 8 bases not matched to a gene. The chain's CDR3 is CASSSSTGAPEQFF. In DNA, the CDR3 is TGTGCCAGCAGCTCATCGACAGGGGCTCCTGAGCAGTTCTTC.

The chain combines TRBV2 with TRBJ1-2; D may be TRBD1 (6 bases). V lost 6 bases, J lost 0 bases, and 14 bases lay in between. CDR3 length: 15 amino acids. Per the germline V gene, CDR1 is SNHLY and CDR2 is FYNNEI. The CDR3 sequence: CASRVVRGANYGYTF. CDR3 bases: TGTGCCAGCAGGGTCGTCAGGGGAGCTAACTATGGCTACACCTTC.

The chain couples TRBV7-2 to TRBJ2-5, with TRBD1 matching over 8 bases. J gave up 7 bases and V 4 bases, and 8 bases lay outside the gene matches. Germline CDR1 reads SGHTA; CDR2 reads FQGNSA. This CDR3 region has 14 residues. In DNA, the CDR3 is TGTGCCAGCAGCTCCCGGACAGGGCGCGCGACCCAGTACTTC. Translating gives CASSSRTGRATQYF.

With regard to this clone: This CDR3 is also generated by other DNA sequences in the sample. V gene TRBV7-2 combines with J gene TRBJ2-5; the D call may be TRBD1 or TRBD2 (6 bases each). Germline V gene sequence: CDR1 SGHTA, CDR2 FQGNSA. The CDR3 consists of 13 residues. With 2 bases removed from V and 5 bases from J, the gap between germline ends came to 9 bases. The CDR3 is CASSLRRGETQYF. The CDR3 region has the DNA TGTGCCAGCAGCTTACGGAGGGGGGAGACCCAGTACTTC.

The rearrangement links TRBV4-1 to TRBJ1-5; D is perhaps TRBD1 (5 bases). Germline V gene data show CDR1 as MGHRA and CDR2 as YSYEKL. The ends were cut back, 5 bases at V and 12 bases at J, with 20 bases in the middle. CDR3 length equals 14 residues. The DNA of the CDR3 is TGCGCCAGCAGCTATCTCGTGAGTCGGGGCGACCAGCATTTT. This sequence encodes CASSYLVSRGDQHF.